Listed here are 14 T cell receptor beta chains from one sample, sequenced in a study of blood T cell repertoires in COVID-19. Repertoires were generated with immunoSEQ multiplex PCR, while TCRdb's copy carries only in-frame clones and drops some. The table includes around 270,000 clones, roughly 84% detected once. The sequenced material came from peripheral blood. These receptors came from a man aged 60 to 75 with acute or convalescent COVID-19.

The CDR3 loop is CASKGPAGDTGELFF. CDR3 in DNA: TGTGCCAGTAAGGGACCAGCAGGGGACACCGGGGAGCTGTTTTTT. This chain joins TRBV19 and TRBJ2-2, with D possibly matching TRBD1 (6 bases). This CDR3 contains 15 residues. With 7 bases removed from V and 3 bases from J, the gap between germline ends came to 15 bases. The V gene's germline CDR1 is LNHDA and CDR2 SQIVND (reference sequence).

The CDR3 DNA sequence: TGTGCCAGCAGCTTACGGTACAATGAGCAGTTCTTC. It encodes CASSLRYNEQFF. This chain connects TRBV5-6 to TRBJ2-1; D is unresolved. CDR3 size: 12 residues. The V end lost 2 bases, the J end lost 4 bases, and 4 bases lay between the germline ends. Germline lookup yields CDR1 SGHDT and CDR2 YYEEEE.

As concerns this clone: Other nucleotide sequences from this sample produce the same CDR3. The rearrangement links TRBV5-4 to TRBJ2-7, with D tentatively TRBD1 (5 bases). This CDR3 is 14 amino acids long. Germline V gene data show CDR1 as SGHNT and CDR2 as YYREEE (reference sequence). The V end was cut by 2 bases, the J end by 2 bases, with 11 bases between. CDR3 region: CASSFTGFPYEQYF. The DNA of the CDR3 is TGTGCCAGCAGCTTTACAGGATTTCCCTACGAGCAGTACTTC.

The V gene is TRBV19, the J gene TRBJ2-5; 7 positions match TRBD2. Germline CDR1 and CDR2: LNHDA and SQIVND (reference sequence). The V gene end was trimmed by 5 bases and the J gene end by 2 bases; junction bases not matched to a gene: 5. This CDR3 spans 14 amino acids. The DNA for the CDR3 is TGTGCCAGTAGTGAAGGGAGGGGACAAGAGACCCAGTACTTC. It specifies CASSEGRGQETQYF.

A note on this clone: Mismatch with germline at one junction end may stem from a read error. This rearrangement joins TRBV6-5 to TRBJ1-1; unclear D gene. Germline assignment: CDR1 MNHEY and CDR2 SVGAGI. This CDR3 is built from 15 residues. CDR3 residues: CASSDSMYLGAEAFF. Here the CDR3 DNA reads TGTGCCAGCAGTGACTCAATGTATCTCGGGGCTGAAGCTTTCTTT.

V usage is TRBV10-3 and J usage is TRBJ1-3, with D possibly matching TRBD1 (6 bases). This CDR3 is built from 15 residues. Germline CDR1 reads ENHRY; CDR2 reads SYGVKD. The ends were cut back, 4 bases at V and 2 bases at J, with 12 bases in the middle. CDR3 DNA sequence: TGTGCCATCAGTGCACCAGGGACACCTGGAAACACCATATATTTT. Its translation is CAISAPGTPGNTIYF.

The gene calls are TRBV7-9 and TRBJ1-2, with D hard to call. V lost 1 base and J 14 bases, leaving 11 bases between the germline ends. CDR3 length: 11 amino acids. Per the germline V gene, CDR1 is SEHNR and CDR2 is FQNEAQ (reference sequence). This chain's CDR3 is CASSLETSGTF. Written as DNA, the CDR3 is TGTGCCAGCAGCTTAGAGACATCAGGTACCTTC.

This chain joins TRBV27 and TRBJ1-1, with D possibly being TRBD1 (5 bases). CDR3 length equals 14 residues. Per the germline V gene, CDR1 is MNHEY and CDR2 is SMNVEV (reference sequence). Trimming removed 3 bases from V and 1 base from J, with 9 bases in between. The CDR3 spells CASSLGGENTEAFF. The CDR3 bases are TGTGCCAGCAGTTTGGGGGGGGAGAACACTGAAGCTTTCTTT.

The chain links TRBV5-1 to TRBJ1-1; D uncertain. Trimming stripped 4 bases from V and 1 base from J, with 8 bases between. Germline values: CDR1 SGHRS, CDR2 YFSETQ. This CDR3 contains 13 residues. The CDR3 bases are TGCGCCAGCAGCACCAACGGGAACACTGAAGCTTTCTTT. Its translation is CASSTNGNTEAFF.

The J gene is TRBJ2-7, the V gene TRBV18; 8 positions agree with TRBD2. CDR3 length: 15 residues. Per germline, CDR1 KGHSH and CDR2 LQKENI. After removal of 0 bases from V and 7 bases from J, the junction contained 8 bases not matched to a gene. CDR3 residues: CASSPPSSGMGEQYF. The CDR3 DNA is TGTGCCAGCTCACCACCGAGTAGCGGGATGGGAGAGCAGTACTTC.

This clone is a singleton in its sample. This chain links TRBV6-1 with TRBJ2-2; 7 bases fit TRBD2. Germline CDR1 MNHNS, CDR2 SASEGT. The CDR3 spans 16 residues. J lost 4 bases, V lost 3 bases, and 8 bases had no gene match. The CDR3 region is CASSEVAGASTGELFF. For the CDR3, the DNA is TGTGCCAGCAGTGAGGTCGCGGGAGCCTCCACCGGGGAGCTGTTTTTT.

V gene TRBV29-1 combines with J gene TRBJ2-1; D gene unclear. In germline, CDR1 is SQVTM, CDR2 ANQGSEA. V was shortened by 1 base and J by 0 bases, with 13 bases between the two germline ends. CDR3 length equals 16 residues. The CDR3 sequence: CSVEGTGGGSYNEQFF. Written as DNA, the CDR3 is TGCAGCGTTGAAGGCACGGGTGGCGGCTCCTACAATGAGCAGTTCTTC.

The chain links TRBV4-2 to TRBJ2-5, with TRBD1 as a possible D gene (8 bases). Germline V gene lookup returns CDR1 LGHNA and CDR2 YNFKEQ. V was shortened by 1 base and J by 5 bases, with 14 bases between the two germline ends. This CDR3 is built from 15 residues. Here the CDR3 DNA reads TGTGCCAGCAGCCAAGGCGGACAGGGAGGGGAGACCCAGTACTTC. This translates into CASSQGGQGGETQYF.

This rearrangement joins TRBV24-1 to TRBJ2-3, with a possible D match to TRBD1 (6 bases). V lost 4 bases, J lost 4 bases, and 8 bases lay in between. Germline V gene sequence: CDR1 KGHDR, CDR2 SFDVKD. The CDR3 contains 13 residues. The CDR3 loop is CATSDYRADTQYF. The CDR3 nucleotides read TGTGCCACCAGTGACTACAGGGCAGATACGCAGTATTTT.